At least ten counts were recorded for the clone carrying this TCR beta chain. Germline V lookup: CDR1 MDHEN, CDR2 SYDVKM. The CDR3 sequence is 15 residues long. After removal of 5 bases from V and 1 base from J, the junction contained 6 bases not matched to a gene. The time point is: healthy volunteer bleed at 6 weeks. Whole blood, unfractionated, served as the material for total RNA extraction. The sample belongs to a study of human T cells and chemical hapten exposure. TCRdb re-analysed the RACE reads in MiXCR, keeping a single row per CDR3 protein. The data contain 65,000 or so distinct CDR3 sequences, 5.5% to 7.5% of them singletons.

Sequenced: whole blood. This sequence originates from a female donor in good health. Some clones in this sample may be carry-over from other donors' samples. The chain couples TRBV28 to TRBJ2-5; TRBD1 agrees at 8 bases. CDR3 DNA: TGTGCCAGCAGTGGATCCGGGACAGGCCAAGAGACCCAGTACTTC. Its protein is CASSGSGTGQETQYF.